The 4 T cell receptor beta chains below were found in one sample sequenced in a study of blood T cell repertoires in COVID-19. Clones were read by immunoSEQ multiplex PCR, and TCRdb kept only the in-frame ones, dropping some. Of over 200,000 clones in the sample, about 88% are singletons; the top ten hold under 2%. Input material: peripheral blood. Receptor source: a man in his forties with active or convalescent COVID-19.

V is TRBV27 and J is TRBJ2-7, with TRBD2 matching 9 bases. The CDR3 is made up of 14 amino acids. The V and J ends lost 4 bases and 7 bases, in that order; junction bases with no gene match: 8. CDR1 is MNHEY and CDR2 is SMNVEV in the germline V gene (reference sequence). The CDR3 is CASSSSGTGLEQYF. In DNA form, the CDR3 reads TGTGCCAGCAGTTCTAGCGGGACGGGCCTAGAGCAGTACTTC.

The chain joins TRBV12-3 or TRBV12-4 to TRBJ2-5; the D is unclear. The CDR3 covers 11 residues. V lost 8 bases and J lost 4, with 8 bases in between. The chain's CDR3 is CASLWAETQYF. CDR3 bases: TGTGCCAGCTTATGGGCAGAGACCCAGTACTTC.

V is TRBV28 and J is TRBJ2-1, with 10 bases that match TRBD2. The CDR3 is made up of 17 amino acids. The V and J ends lost 4 bases and 7 bases, in that order; junction bases with no gene match: 13. In germline, CDR1 is MDHEN, CDR2 SYDVKM. The CDR3, as DNA: TGTGCCAGCAGTTACTCCGGGACTAGCGCTGTCCGGAATGAGCAGTTCTTC. This codes for CASSYSGTSAVRNEQFF.

This chain links TRBV29-1 with TRBJ1-2; D is ambiguous. Germline loops: CDR1 SQVTM, CDR2 ANQGSEA. V lost 3 bases to trimming and J lost 4 bases, with 12 bases between them. The CDR3 sequence is 13 residues long. Here the CDR3 reads CSVEGARAYGYTF. DNA for the CDR3: TGCAGCGTTGAGGGCGCAAGAGCCTATGGCTACACCTTC.